The 20 T cell receptor beta chains reported below all come from one sample, sequenced in a study of blood T cells in healthy people across ages. PCR was performed a second time for roughly 7 to 11 cycles using a sample-barcoded 5' primer and a J-beta primer mix. One entry per CDR3 protein, called by TCRdb with MiXCR from the 5' RACE reads. The sample has about 1.4 million distinct CDR3 sequences, almost 60% seen once. The sample taken for sequencing was blood. These TCRs come from a man aged 18 to 29 in good health.

This clonotype came up a few times. The chain is built from TRBV29-1 and TRBJ2-7; D not certain. CDR1 and CDR2 (germline): SQVTM, ANQGSEA. The CDR3 has 13 amino acids. With 6 bases removed from V and 2 bases from J, the gap between germline ends came to 14 bases. The CDR3 sequence is CSVFGENTYEQYF. CDR3 nucleotide sequence: TGCAGCGTATTTGGAGAGAATACCTACGAGCAGTACTTC.

CDR3 sequence: CASSPSAGGAGYNEQFF. CDR3 nucleotide sequence: TGCGCCAGCAGCCCGTCCGCCGGGGGGGCCGGGTACAATGAGCAGTTCTTC. The genes are TRBV4-1 and TRBJ2-1, with TRBD2 matching over 8 bases. The CDR3 extends over 17 amino acids. Germline CDR1 reads MGHRA; CDR2 reads YSYEKL. Trimming removed 4 bases from V and 4 bases from J; junction bases left unmatched: 12.

The chain couples TRBV10-1 to TRBJ2-2, with 7 bases aligning to TRBD2. The germline CDR1 and CDR2 sequences are WNHNN and SYGVQD (reference sequence). Trimming cost V 7 bases and J 6 bases; bases outside gene matches: 17. This CDR3 region has 17 residues. The CDR3 coding sequence is TGCGCCAGCAATTCTGGCCGTGGAACTAGCGAGTCCGGGGAGCTGTTTTTT. Encoded protein: CASNSGRGTSESGELFF.

The rearrangement joins TRBV25-1 to TRBJ2-5; D ambiguous. The ends were cut back, 4 bases at V and 8 bases at J, with 8 bases in the middle. The CDR3 has 11 residues. Germline CDR1 is MGHDK and CDR2 is SYGVNS. The CDR3 protein is CASSVERTQYF. The CDR3 DNA sequence: TGTGCCAGCAGTGTCGAGAGAACCCAGTACTTC.

This chain connects TRBV2 to TRBJ2-5; D remains ambiguous. V lost 8 bases, J lost 2 bases, and 12 bases lay in between. Per the germline V gene, CDR1 is SNHLY and CDR2 is FYNNEI. The CDR3 spans 13 residues. This CDR3 is CASGIMGQETQYF. In nucleotides, the CDR3 is TGTGCCAGCGGGATAATGGGACAAGAGACCCAGTACTTC.

The chain is built from TRBV4-1 and TRBJ1-1; weak D call: TRBD1 (5 bases). Germline V gene sequence: CDR1 MGHRA, CDR2 YSYEKL. The CDR3 consists of 14 residues. The V gene lost 5 bases and the J gene lost 4 bases, with 14 bases spanning the gap. CDR3 nucleotides: TGCGCCAGCAGCACGGGGGGGTTTGGCACTGAAGCTTTCTTT. Encoded protein: CASSTGGFGTEAFF.

This chain connects TRBV13 to TRBJ2-5; 11 positions match TRBD2. The ends lost 5 bases at V and 4 bases at J; junction bases unmatched: 9. This CDR3 has 16 residues. Germline-derived CDR1 and CDR2 are PRHDT and FYEKMQ (reference sequence). The CDR3 region has the DNA TGTGCCAGCAGCCAGACCGGGACTAGCGGTTCAGAGACCCAGTACTTC. Protein product: CASSQTGTSGSETQYF.

V and J are TRBV20-1 and TRBJ1-2; the D gene is possibly TRBD1 (6 bases). This CDR3 is built from 16 residues. In germline, CDR1 is DFQATT, CDR2 SNEGSKA (reference sequence). Trimming cost V 0 bases and J 6 bases, with 20 bases left between them. As DNA, the CDR3 is TGCAGTGCTAGAGATAATCAGGCCAGGGGAGGAGATGGCTACACCTTC. This gives the protein CSARDNQARGGDGYTF.

DNA for the CDR3: TGTGCCAGCAGCTCCGGACAGTTTTTAACCTACGAGCAGTACTTC. Translated: CASSSGQFLTYEQYF. The chain recombines TRBV11-1 with TRBJ2-7; D may be TRBD1 (6 bases). The CDR3 has 15 residues. V was pared by 4 bases and J by 2 bases, with 15 bases between. CDR1 is SGHAT, CDR2 FQDESV, per germline (reference sequence).

This sequence joins TRBV6-2 or TRBV6-3 and TRBJ2-5, with 8 bases lining up with TRBD2. From germline, CDR1 is MNHEY and CDR2 SVGEGT. V lost 2 bases, J lost 9 bases, and 11 bases stayed unmatched. The CDR3 has 15 residues. The chain's CDR3 is CASSYEAGEEWAQYF. DNA for the CDR3: TGTGCCAGCAGTTACGAAGCGGGAGAGGAGTGGGCCCAGTACTTC.

The J gene is TRBJ1-1, the V gene TRBV7-9; D gene uncertain. The CDR3 is 13 amino acids. With 3 bases removed from V and 6 bases from J, the gap between germline ends came to 11 bases. Germline values: CDR1 SEHNR, CDR2 FQNEAQ (reference sequence). The chain's CDR3 is CASSFLDNPEAFF. CDR3 in DNA: TGTGCCAGCAGCTTTTTAGATAACCCTGAAGCTTTCTTT.

This chain joins TRBV5-5 and TRBJ2-5, with a tentative D call TRBD2 (5 bases). Looked up from germline, CDR1 is SGHKS and CDR2 is YYEKEE (reference sequence). Trimming left V 4 bases short and J 11 bases short, with 18 bases between. The CDR3 is 13 amino acids. The CDR3 sequence: CASSLGAKVEQYF. For the CDR3, the DNA is TGTGCCAGCAGCCTGGGAGCGAAGGTAGAGCAGTACTTC.

The chain links TRBV7-9 to TRBJ2-3, with a possible D match to TRBD2 (6 bases). V was clipped by 5 bases and J by 0 bases, with 18 bases between them. Germline-derived CDR1 and CDR2 are SEHNR and FQNEAQ (reference sequence). The CDR3 has 17 amino acids. The CDR3 DNA sequence: TGTGCCAGCAGCACTGAAACCGGGGGATTTAGCACAGATACGCAGTATTTT. Its translation is CASSTETGGFSTDTQYF.

This sequence joins TRBV5-1 and TRBJ2-1; 8 nucleotides align to TRBD1. Germline assignment: CDR1 SGHRS and CDR2 YFSETQ. Trimming took 0 bases from V and 9 from J; bases not matched to a gene: 8. The CDR3 length is 15 residues. As DNA, the CDR3 is TGCGCCAGCAGCTTGGAAACAGGGGGTAAGGGTGAGCAGTTCTTC. Protein: CASSLETGGKGEQFF.

This clonotype was seen a few times. CDR3 in DNA: TGTGCCAGCACCCCCTGGGGGAATTATAATTCACCCCTCCACTTT. This sequence encodes CASTPWGNYNSPLHF. The chain couples TRBV12-3 or TRBV12-4 to TRBJ1-6, with D possibly matching TRBD1 (5 bases). The length of the CDR3 is 15 residues. Trimming stripped 7 bases from V and 4 bases from J, with 14 bases between.

V and J are TRBV5-1 and TRBJ2-1; 12 bases match TRBD2. The trim removed 0 bases at V and 2 bases at J, leaving 3 bases unmatched. CDR3 length equals 17 residues. CDR1 and CDR2 (germline): SGHRS, YFSETQ. Here the CDR3 DNA reads TGCGCCAGCAGCTTGGGACTAGCGGGAGAAACCTACAATGAGCAGTTCTTC. It yields the protein CASSLGLAGETYNEQFF.

V gene TRBV14 combines with J gene TRBJ2-7; D is perhaps TRBD1 (5 bases). Germline V CDR1 and CDR2: SGHDN, FVKESK. The CDR3 totals 16 residues. Trimming cost V 4 bases and J 2 bases, with 18 bases left between them. CDR3 sequence: CASSPTPGWNPYEQYF. The CDR3, as DNA: TGTGCCAGCAGCCCTACGCCAGGGTGGAACCCCTACGAGCAGTACTTC.

V usage is TRBV6-5 and J usage is TRBJ2-1, with D perhaps TRBD1 (5 bases). Germline loops: CDR1 MNHEY, CDR2 SVGAGI. V gave up 3 bases and J gave up 9 bases, with 12 bases separating them. CDR3 length equals 13 residues. In DNA form, the CDR3 reads TGTGCCAGCAGTTATGGGGCCTCAACTGAGCAGTTCTTC. Translated, it gives CASSYGASTEQFF.

This chain uses TRBV7-2 with TRBJ2-1; 10 bases fit TRBD1. V was clipped by 1 base and J by 8 bases; unmatched bases: 5. The CDR3 spans 15 residues. The germline CDR1 and CDR2 sequences are SGHTA and FQGNSA. CDR3 DNA: TGTGCCAGCAGCTTAGGTGAGGGACAGGGGTATGAGCAGTTCTTC. It is translated as CASSLGEGQGYEQFF. Full variable domain (remainder filled in from reference TRBV7-2 and TRBJ2-1): GAGVSQSPSNKVTEKGKDVELRCDPISGHTALYWYRQSLGQGLEFLIYFQGNSAPDKSGLPSDRFSAERTGGSVSTLTIQRTQQEDSAVYLCASSLGEGQGYEQFFGPGTRLTVL.

V is TRBV29-1 and J is TRBJ1-2; D is unresolved. CDR3 length equals 13 residues. Germline-derived CDR1 and CDR2 are SQVTM and ANQGSEA. The CDR3 DNA sequence: TGCACTATTCCCTCGGAAGTCGACTATGGCTACACCTTC. As protein: CTIPSEVDYGYTF. The entire variable domain, with the rest obtained from reference TRBV29-1 and TRBJ1-2, is as follows: SAVISQKPSRDICQRGTSLTIQCQVDSQVTMMFWYRQQPGQSLTLIATANQGSEATYESGFVIDKFPISRPNLTFSTLTVSNMSPEDSSIYLCTIPSEVDYGYTFGSGTRLTVV.